Listed below are T cell receptor beta chains from one sample, sequenced in a study of blood T cell repertoires in COVID-19. Measured with immunoSEQ multiplex PCR; TCRdb has only the in-frame clones, and not every one. The table lists about 33,000 clones, around 80% of them singletons. The sequencing sample was made of peripheral blood. Receptors originate from a man aged 70 or older with acute or convalescent COVID-19. CDR3s include the opening cysteine and the closing phenylalanine or tryptophan. A D gene is named only where the DNA matches it firmly. Not every row has a clone size; where given, it reads once, few, many or a size class.

J | size | D | V | DNA | CDR3
TRBJ1-4 | - | TRBD1 | TRBV7-9 | TGTGCCAGCACGGTTGGACAGGGGTATGAAAAACTGTTTTTT | CASTVGQGYEKLFF
TRBJ2-3 | - | - | TRBV10-3 | TGTGCCATCAGTGAGCCCGGGAATACGCAGTATTTT | CAISEPGNTQYF
TRBJ1-5 | once | - | TRBV6-2/TRBV6-3 | TGTGCCAGCAGTTACCGCCTGGGCAGTAGCAATCAGCCCCAGCATTTT | CASSYRLGSSNQPQHF
TRBJ2-7 | - | - | TRBV12-3/TRBV12-4 | TGTGCCAGCAGTTCAGGACAGAAATACGAGCAGTACTTC | CASSSGQKYEQYF
TRBJ1-5 | - | TRBD1 | TRBV2 | TGTGCCAGCAGACCGGGACAGAGCAATCAGCCCCAGCATTTT | CASRPGQSNQPQHF
TRBJ2-5 | - | TRBD1 | TRBV3-1/TRBV3-2 | TGTGCCAGCAGCACGGACAGGGGTAGTAGAGAGACCCAGTACTTC | CASSTDRGSRETQYF
TRBJ1-1 | - | - | TRBV29-1 | TGCAGCGCGAAAAGAGCTGAAGCTTTCTTT | CSAKRAEAFF
TRBJ2-1 | - | TRBD2 | TRBV29-1 | TGCAGCGTTGAGGGTGGTGTCGGGGGGGGCTCTATTGAGCAGTTCTTC | CSVEGGVGGGSIEQFF
TRBJ2-2 | - | - | TRBV7-6 | TGTGCCAGCAGCTTAGGAGGGTCCGGGGAGCTGTTTTTT | CASSLGGSGELFF
TRBJ1-1 | - | TRBD1 | TRBV30 | TGTGCCTGGATCAACATCCGGTGGACAGGGGAAGCTTTCTTT | CAWINIRWTGEAFF
TRBJ1-1 | - | - | TRBV24-1 | TGTGCCACCAGTGACTTCGACGGAGCTGGGGCTTTCTTT | CATSDFDGAGAFF
TRBJ2-5 | - | TRBD1 | TRBV5-1 | TGCGCCAGCAGCCTACAGGGGACAGAGACCCAGTACTTC | CASSLQGTETQYF
TRBJ1-1 | - | - | TRBV10-2 | TGCGCCAGCAGGGACCCTCGGACACGGATGAACACTGAAGCTTTCTTT | CASRDPRTRMNTEAFF
TRBJ2-1 | - | - | TRBV7-2 | TGTGCCAGCAGCTCTCAGGGAAGTGAGCAGTTCTTC | CASSSQGSEQFF
TRBJ2-2 | once | - | TRBV7-6 | TGTGCCAGCAGCTTAGCGGCGGCGGGGGCCCTGTCCGGGGAGCTGTTTTTT | CASSLAAAGALSGELFF
TRBJ1-1 | few | TRBD1 | TRBV3-1/TRBV3-2 | TGTGCCAGCAGCCAAGAAGGGACAGGGATCACTGAAGCTTTCTTT | CASSQEGTGITEAFF
TRBJ2-7 | few | TRBD1 | TRBV4-1 | TGCGCCAGCAGCCGGACAGGGATGCACGAGCAGTACTTC | CASSRTGMHEQYF
TRBJ1-5 | few | - | TRBV5-8 | TGTGCCAGCAGCCCCATATCCGGGACATCTCAGCCCCAGCATTTT | CASSPISGTSQPQHF
TRBJ1-5 | - | - | TRBV4-1 | TGCGCCAGCAGCCAAGATGGGCAGTTCAATCAGCCCCAGCATTTT | CASSQDGQFNQPQHF
TRBJ2-7 | - | TRBD1 | TRBV19 | TGTGCCATCCCGGGACAGGGGTCGAAAGAGCAGTACTTC | CAIPGQGSKEQYF
TRBJ2-5 | - | - | TRBV7-2 | TGTGCCAGCAGTTCCACTTCGTCGGCCCAGTACTTC | CASSSTSSAQYF
TRBJ2-2 | - | - | TRBV4-3 | TGCGCCAGCAGCCAAGGACAGGCGCTGAACACCGGGGAGCTGTTTTTT | CASSQGQALNTGELFF
TRBJ2-1 | - | - | TRBV18 | TGTGCCAGCTCACCACTTAGCTCCTACAATGAGCAGTTCTTC | CASSPLSSYNEQFF
TRBJ2-7 | - | - | TRBV7-2 | TGTGCCAGCAGCTTACCGGGAGACTACGAGCAGTACTTC | CASSLPGDYEQYF
TRBJ1-1 | once | - | TRBV5-1 | TGCGCCAGCAGCTTGTTTATAGGGGACACTGAAGCTTTCTTT | CASSLFIGDTEAFF
TRBJ1-3 | - | - | TRBV4-1 | TGCGCCAGCACCCGACAGGTTAGCGACTCTGGAAACACCATATATTTT | CASTRQVSDSGNTIYF
TRBJ1-5 | - | - | TRBV19 | TGTGCCAGTAGTACCCGGACAGCGGCTCTCCGGCAGCCCCAGCATTTT | CASSTRTAALRQPQHF
TRBJ2-7 | - | TRBD1 | TRBV5-1 | TGCGCCAGCAGCTTGGATAGGACAGGAGCCTACGAGCAGTACTTC | CASSLDRTGAYEQYF
TRBJ2-2 | - | TRBD2 | TRBV9 | TGTGCCAGCAGCGTAGTTGCGGGGGGGCTGAGCGGGGAGCTGTTTTTT | CASSVVAGGLSGELFF
TRBJ1-1 | few | - | TRBV7-9 | TGTGCCAGCAGAGCTCGGGAGGCGGTGAACACTGAAGCTTTCTTT | CASRAREAVNTEAFF
TRBJ1-1 | - | TRBD1 | TRBV5-1 | TGCGCCAGCAGCTTGCTCGTCGGGACAGGGGTTATGAACACTGAAGCTTTCTTT | CASSLLVGTGVMNTEAFF
TRBJ2-4 | - | - | TRBV6-5 | TGTGCCAGCAGCCCGTTCTTAGCGGCCAAAAACATTCAGTACTTC | CASSPFLAAKNIQYF
TRBJ1-5 | - | TRBD1 | TRBV19 | TGTGCCAGTAGTCCCCGGGGGACAGATATCAATCAGCCCCAGCATTTT | CASSPRGTDINQPQHF
TRBJ2-1 | - | TRBD1 | TRBV6-2/TRBV6-3 | TGTGCCAGCAGTTACGATCGGCCAGGGGGATACTACAATGAGCAGTTCTTC | CASSYDRPGGYYNEQFF
TRBJ2-1 | few | TRBD2 | TRBV19 | TGTGCCAGTAGACCCGGACTAGCGGGAGTTTCAGATGAGCAGTTCTTC | CASRPGLAGVSDEQFF
TRBJ2-3 | - | - | TRBV7-2 | TGTGCCAGCAGCTTAAGAGCGGCAGGCACAGATACGCAGTATTTT | CASSLRAAGTDTQYF
TRBJ1-2 | - | - | TRBV9 | TGTGCCAGCATGAGGGACTATGGCTACACCTTC | CASMRDYGYTF
TRBJ1-4 | once | - | TRBV28 | TGTGCCAGCGGGGGGGGGCTCGAAAAACTGTTTTTT | CASGGGLEKLFF
TRBJ2-1 | - | TRBD1 | TRBV7-9 | TGTGCCAGCAGTCCAGACCTAGCAGGGGGACCCAATGAGCAGTTCTTC | CASSPDLAGGPNEQFF
TRBJ2-7 | - | - | TRBV5-1 | TGCGCCAGCAGCTTGGCCGATTTTCCCACCTCGGGCGAGCAGTACTTC | CASSLADFPTSGEQYF
TRBJ2-3 | - | TRBD1 | TRBV19 | TGTGCCAGTAGCTTATCGACAGGGCGCACAGATACGCAGTATTTT | CASSLSTGRTDTQYF
TRBJ2-2 | - | TRBD1 | TRBV7-2 | TGTGCCAGCAGACCTGGCAGGGGGCGCTCCGGGGAGCTGTTTTTT | CASRPGRGRSGELFF
TRBJ1-1 | - | - | TRBV10-1 | TGCGCCAGCAGTGAGTCAAAGGGGCGAAACACTGAAGCTTTCTTT | CASSESKGRNTEAFF
TRBJ1-2 | once | TRBD1 | TRBV9 | TGTGCCAGCAGCGCCTTGGGACAGGGGACCTTCTATGGCTACACCTTC | CASSALGQGTFYGYTF
TRBJ2-1 | - | TRBD1 | TRBV2 | TGTGCCAGCAATACAGGGGTCGATGAGCAGTTCTTC | CASNTGVDEQFF
TRBJ1-2 | - | TRBD1 | TRBV4-3 | TGCGCCAGCACAGACAGGGTGCATGGCTACACCTTC | CASTDRVHGYTF
TRBJ1-3 | - | TRBD1 | TRBV5-1 | TGCGCCAGCAGCAGAACGACAGGGAACGGAAACACCATATATTTT | CASSRTTGNGNTIYF
TRBJ2-7 | - | - | TRBV6-5 | TGTGCCAGCAGGAGGCTGGAACCCTACGAGCAGTACTTC | CASRRLEPYEQYF
TRBJ2-1 | few | - | TRBV2 | TGTGCCAGCACTCTAGGTCCCGGTTACAATGAGCAGTTCTTC | CASTLGPGYNEQFF
TRBJ2-2 | - | TRBD1 | TRBV4-1 | TGCGCCAGCAGCCCCGTCAGGGGGCCTAATACCGGGGAGCTGTTTTTT | CASSPVRGPNTGELFF
TRBJ2-6 | - | TRBD2 | TRBV5-1 | TGCGCCAGCAGCCTGCGGACTAGCGGGAGCTCTGGGGCCAACGTCCTGACTTTC | CASSLRTSGSSGANVLTF
TRBJ2-1 | - | TRBD2 | TRBV10-2 | TGCGCCAGCAGCCCCGGGACTAGCGGGTCCGGTGAGCAGTTCTTC | CASSPGTSGSGEQFF
TRBJ1-1 | once | TRBD1 | TRBV6-2/TRBV6-3 | TGTGCCAGCAGCAACCCCGTAACGACAGGGGTTTACGACACTGAAGCTTTCTTT | CASSNPVTTGVYDTEAFF
TRBJ2-1 | few | TRBD2 | TRBV4-3 | TGCGCCAGCAGCCAAGATGGCCTAGCGGGGGGGTTTGGGAATGAGCAGTTCTTC | CASSQDGLAGGFGNEQFF
TRBJ1-1 | few | - | TRBV18 | TGTGCCAGCTCACCATCGACAGGATACACTGAAGCTTTCTTT | CASSPSTGYTEAFF
TRBJ1-1 | - | - | TRBV30 | TGTGCCTCAGAACGCCTGAACACTGAAGCTTTCTTT | CASERLNTEAFF
TRBJ1-5 | - | - | TRBV2 | TGTGCCAGCAGTTCGGACTATAGCAATCAGCCCCAGCATTTT | CASSSDYSNQPQHF